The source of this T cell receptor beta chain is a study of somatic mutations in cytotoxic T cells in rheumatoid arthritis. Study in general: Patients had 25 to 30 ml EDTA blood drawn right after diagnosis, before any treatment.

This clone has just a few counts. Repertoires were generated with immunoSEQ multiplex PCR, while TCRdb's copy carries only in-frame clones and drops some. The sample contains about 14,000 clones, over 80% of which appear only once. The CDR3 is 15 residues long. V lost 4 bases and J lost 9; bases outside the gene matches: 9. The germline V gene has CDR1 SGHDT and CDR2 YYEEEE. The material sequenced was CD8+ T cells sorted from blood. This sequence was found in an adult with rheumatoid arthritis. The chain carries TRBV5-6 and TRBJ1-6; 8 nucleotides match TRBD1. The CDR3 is CASSPVGQGSSPLHF. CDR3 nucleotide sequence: TGTGCCAGCAGCCCCGTTGGACAGGGCTCTTCACCCCTCCACTTT. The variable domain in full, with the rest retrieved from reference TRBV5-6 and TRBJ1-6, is DAGVTQSPTHLIKTRGQQVTLRCSPKSGHDTVSWYQQALGQGPQFIFQYYEEEERQRGNFPDRFSGHQFPNYSSELNVNALLLGDSALYLCASSPVGQGSSPLHFGNGTRLTVT.